The source of this TCR beta chain is a study of T cell repertoires in cytomegalovirus infection. Study details: In the study, CMV epitopes included recently identified HLA-C-restricted and well-studied HLA-B-restricted ones. Evidence of both CMV infection and a matching HLA type came from public TCR beta signatures.

Study-level results: CMV-specific TCR beta clonotypes restricted by HLA-C were the ones dominating the ex vivo response.

After removal of 2 bases from V and 5 bases from J, the junction contained 10 bases not matched to a gene. Germline lookup yields CDR1 DFQATT and CDR2 SNEGSKA (reference sequence). This CDR3 has 16 amino acids. This clonotype was detected a few times. Its matching antigen is unknown. MiXCR was run by TCRdb on the reads, yielding one entry per CDR3 protein. The sample shows around 200,000 distinct CDR3 sequences, less than 50% of them seen only once. The chain has TRBV20-1 and TRBJ2-3; 10 nucleotides match TRBD1. This specimen was CD8+ T cells from cultured PBMCs, taken from culture after CMV antigen stimulation. The source is a human donor in good health (CMV status not recorded). Some clones in this sample may be carry-over from other donors' samples. CDR3 amino acids: CSARISSGQGIDTQYF. CDR3 in DNA: TGCAGTGCTAGAATATCCTCGGGACAGGGGATAGATACGCAGTATTTT.